The clone carrying this TCR beta chain was seen a handful of times. Antigen unknown. This record comes from a study of T cells in Graves' hyperthyroidism and ophthalmopathy. Findings of the study overall: Most thyroid clonotypes with frequency above 0.001 were detected in blood.

The CDR3 length is 16 residues. The V gene's germline CDR1 is SGDLS and CDR2 YYNGEE. V trimming: 3 bases; J trimming: 4 bases; junction bases outside the gene matches: 5. Amplified regions were TCR beta CDR3 sequences from RNA transcripts. HTBI primers were used for first-round RT-PCR of the TCR CDR3. TCRdb redid the calling of the multiplex PCR reads with MiXCR, one entry per CDR3 protein. The table includes over 700,000 distinct CDR3 sequences, approximately 40% detected once. This chain uses TRBV9 with TRBJ2-2, with 11 bases lining up with TRBD1. The specimen was blood. This TCR was sampled from a man younger than 35 with Graves' hyperthyroidism. CDR3 amino acids: CASSASGTGGTGELFF. CDR3 nucleotide sequence: TGTGCCAGCAGCGCCTCCGGGACAGGGGGCACCGGGGAGCTGTTTTTT.